This T cell receptor (beta chain) was recovered during a study of graft-versus-host responses after intestinal transplantation. Study at large: Recipients got multivisceral, liver-intestinal, or isolated intestinal transplants. Induction with anti-thymocyte globulin, then tacrolimus and steroids for about 3 years, was given to all recipients.

Study observations and caveats: There were GvH clones found in recipient marrow, and some of them appeared first in ileum or blood. Graft-versus-host to host-versus-graft clonal ratios in allografts were high in patients with graft-donor T cell macrochimerism.

On this clone itself: Antigen specificity is unknown.

TCRdb keeps only in-frame clones here, not all; method: immunoSEQ multiplex PCR. The sample holds approximately 24,000 clones, 70% to 90% seen once. This CDR3 contains 16 residues. Germline-derived CDR1 and CDR2 are SQVTM and ANQGSEA. V shed 7 bases and J 2 bases; nucleotides not matched to a gene: 13. Material: PBMCs, obtained approximately 450 days after intestinal transplant. The TCR sequence derives from a human patient who received an intestinal transplant, so some T cells may come from the graft donor. This rearrangement joins TRBV29-1 to TRBJ2-7, with 11 bases identical to TRBD2. Here the CDR3 reads CSGAGWGTSGAYEQYF. Written as DNA, the CDR3 is TGCAGCGGTGCTGGGTGGGGGACTAGCGGTGCCTACGAGCAGTACTTC.